This T cell receptor (beta chain) came from a study of OX40 agonist ivuxolimab in advanced cancers. Study conclusions and caveats: Some nonresponders likewise displayed low normalized T-cell clonal expansion.

Sequencing used immunoSEQ multiplex PCR; TCRdb keeps in-frame clones, though not all of them. The repertoire has about 93,000 clones, approximately 94% of them found once; the top ten carry roughly 2.8%. On this clone: As yet, its antigen is unknown.

The sequence was obtained from an adult with an advanced solid tumor such as melanoma, head and neck, liver or kidney cancer. The specimen comprised CD4+ or CD8+ T cells sorted from blood, sampled in a trial of the OX40 agonist ivuxolimab.

The CDR3, as DNA: TGTGCCGCATCTGCGGGTGCCACTGAAGCTTTCTTT. Amino acid sequence: CAASAGATEAFF. The genes are TRBV10-3 and TRBJ1-1; no clear D gene. The CDR3 covers 12 residues. The V end lost 11 bases, the J end lost 4 bases, and 14 bases lay between the germline ends. The V gene's germline CDR1 is ENHRY and CDR2 SYGVKD.